The T cell receptor beta chain under discussion was sequenced for a study of blood T cell repertoires in COVID-19. Study as a whole: Sources were T cells, B-cell-depleted T cells, or PBMCs; the material itself was cDNA or gDNA.

The authors' processing: Amplifying reference gene primers gave estimates of nucleated cell counts. Libraries were prepared by immunoSEQ multiplex PCR; TCRdb keeps only in-frame clonotypes and omits some of them. V and J calls plus clone size are reproduced from that table; the DNA served to infer D and trimming. The profile shows about 210,000 clones, around 80% of them singletons. Trimming cost V 0 bases and J 0 bases; bases outside gene matches: 3. The CDR3 is 16 amino acids. Per the germline V gene, CDR1 is SGDLS and CDR2 is YYNGEE. This clone was recorded only once. The sequenced sample consisted of peripheral blood. The chain links TRBV9 to TRBJ2-4, with 7 bases identical to TRBD1. The source is a woman aged 40 to 50 with acute or convalescent COVID-19. The CDR3 here is CASSVGTGEAKNIQYF. The CDR3, as DNA: TGTGCCAGCAGCGTAGGGACAGGAGAAGCCAAAAACATTCAGTACTTC.